The source of this T cell receptor (beta chain) is a study of T-cell memory formation after mild COVID-19. TCRdb independently ran MiXCR on the 5' RACE reads; one entry per CDR3 protein. The sample lists 350,000 or so distinct CDR3 sequences; around 20% were seen once. This clonotype was recorded at least ten times. Input material: PBMCs or a T cell subset sorted from them (not recorded which). This TCR derives from a man between 18 and 29 years old who had mild COVID-19 (a few samples of this study predate the infection). Cell type and time point are not known.

The CDR3 loop is CASLGQGRGNQPQHF. CDR3 coding DNA: TGTGCCAGTCTCGGACAGGGCCGAGGTAATCAGCCCCAGCATTTT. The V and J genes are TRBV6-2 or TRBV6-3 and TRBJ1-5; 8 nucleotides line up with TRBD1. The germline V gene encodes CDR1 MNHEY and CDR2 SVGEGT. This CDR3 contains 15 residues. With V trimmed by 9 bases and J by 4 bases, 11 bases remained unmatched.